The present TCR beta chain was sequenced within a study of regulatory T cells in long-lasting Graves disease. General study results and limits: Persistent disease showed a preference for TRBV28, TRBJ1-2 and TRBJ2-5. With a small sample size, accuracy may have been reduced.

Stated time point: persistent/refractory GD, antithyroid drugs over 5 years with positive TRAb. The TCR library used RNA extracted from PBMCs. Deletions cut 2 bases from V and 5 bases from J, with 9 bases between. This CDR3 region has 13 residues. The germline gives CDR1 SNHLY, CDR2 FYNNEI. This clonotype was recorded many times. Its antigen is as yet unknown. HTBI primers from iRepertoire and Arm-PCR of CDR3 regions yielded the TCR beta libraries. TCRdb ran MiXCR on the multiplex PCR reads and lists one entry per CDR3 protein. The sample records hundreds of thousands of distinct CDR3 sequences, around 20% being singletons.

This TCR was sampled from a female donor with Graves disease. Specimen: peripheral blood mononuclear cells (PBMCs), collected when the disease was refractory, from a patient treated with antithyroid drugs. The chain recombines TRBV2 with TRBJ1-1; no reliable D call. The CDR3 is CASSEWRGTEAFF. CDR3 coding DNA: TGTGCCAGCAGTGAATGGCGCGGGACTGAAGCTTTCTTT.